This is a list of T cell receptor beta chains from one sample in a study of Graves' ophthalmopathy and Graves' hyperthyroidism. Each CDR3 protein is one row after TCRdb ran MiXCR on the multiplex PCR reads. Of 210,000 or so distinct CDR3 sequences in the sample, less than 30% were seen once. The sequenced sample consisted of peripheral blood. These receptors originate from a man in his fifties with Graves' ophthalmopathy. Both conserved end residues are part of each CDR3. Fields, in order: D gene, clone size, V gene, J gene, CDR3 DNA, CDR3 protein. A D gene is named only where the DNA matches it firmly. Size is omitted from some rows. Given values are once, few, many or a class for expanded clones.

D gene: -
clone size: many
V gene: TRBV7-9
J gene: TRBJ2-2
CDR3 DNA: TGTGCCAGCGGGGGAACCACCGGGGAGCTGTTTTTT
CDR3 protein: CASGGTTGELFF

D gene: TRBD1
clone size: few
V gene: TRBV28
J gene: TRBJ1-1
CDR3 DNA: TGTGCCAGCAGGGGACAGGGCTGGACTGAAGCTTTCTTT
CDR3 protein: CASRGQGWTEAFF

D gene: -
clone size: many
V gene: TRBV6-2/TRBV6-3
J gene: TRBJ2-7
CDR3 DNA: TGTGCCAGCACCAAAGCAGGGTTGAGCTCCTACGAGCAGTACTTC
CDR3 protein: CASTKAGLSSYEQYF

D gene: -
clone size: many
V gene: TRBV28
J gene: TRBJ1-5
CDR3 DNA: TGTGCCAGCAGTTTTCGGGGGCTCGGCAATCAGCCCCAGCATTTT
CDR3 protein: CASSFRGLGNQPQHF

D gene: -
clone size: many
V gene: TRBV12-5
J gene: TRBJ1-5
CDR3 DNA: TGTGCTAGTGGCGCGAGTCGGGGCTCCGACAAGCCCCAGCATTTT
CDR3 protein: CASGASRGSDKPQHF

D gene: -
clone size: many
V gene: TRBV28
J gene: TRBJ1-2
CDR3 DNA: TGTGCCAGCAGTTTACAAATTGATCTAGGCTACACCTTC
CDR3 protein: CASSLQIDLGYTF

D gene: -
clone size: -
V gene: TRBV19
J gene: TRBJ2-6
CDR3 DNA: TGTGCCAGTAGTAACTCCCCGGGCCCCGGTGGGGCCAACGTCCTGACTTTC
CDR3 protein: CASSNSPGPGGANVLTF

D gene: -
clone size: many
V gene: TRBV27
J gene: TRBJ2-3
CDR3 DNA: TGTGCCAGCACCAAGACAGGCCTTAGCACAGATACGCAGTATTTT
CDR3 protein: CASTKTGLSTDTQYF

D gene: TRBD1
clone size: many
V gene: TRBV15
J gene: TRBJ2-2
CDR3 DNA: TGTGCCACCAGCAGCCCTGGACAGGGAACCGGGGAGCTGTTTTTT
CDR3 protein: CATSSPGQGTGELFF

D gene: -
clone size: many
V gene: TRBV7-2
J gene: TRBJ2-7
CDR3 DNA: TGTGCCAGCAGCCCTTCCCTTAACCCAGACCGGAGCTCCTACGAGCAGTACTTC
CDR3 protein: CASSPSLNPDRSSYEQYF

D gene: TRBD1
clone size: many
V gene: TRBV5-1
J gene: TRBJ1-1
CDR3 DNA: TGCGCCAGCAGCTCTGGGACAGGGGGTCCGTACACTGAAGCTTTCTTT
CDR3 protein: CASSSGTGGPYTEAFF

D gene: -
clone size: -
V gene: TRBV15
J gene: TRBJ1-5
CDR3 DNA: TGTGCCACCAGCAGAGCACAGGTTGACAATCAGCCCCAGCATTTT
CDR3 protein: CATSRAQVDNQPQHF

D gene: -
clone size: many
V gene: TRBV28
J gene: TRBJ2-7
CDR3 DNA: TGTGCCAGCATAAGATCAGGGAGGTACGAGCAGTACTTC
CDR3 protein: CASIRSGRYEQYF

D gene: -
clone size: -
V gene: TRBV30
J gene: TRBJ2-7
CDR3 DNA: TGTGCCTGGAGTGTACGCCACGAGCAGTACTTC
CDR3 protein: CAWSVRHEQYF

D gene: -
clone size: few
V gene: TRBV24-1
J gene: TRBJ2-2
CDR3 DNA: TGTGCCACCAGTGATTACGGACAGGGAGGGACCACCGGGGAGCTGTTTTTT
CDR3 protein: CATSDYGQGGTTGELFF

D gene: -
clone size: many
V gene: TRBV2
J gene: TRBJ2-7
CDR3 DNA: TGTGCCAGCATATCCGCGGTGGAGCAGTACTTC
CDR3 protein: CASISAVEQYF

D gene: TRBD1
clone size: many
V gene: TRBV6-5
J gene: TRBJ2-7
CDR3 DNA: TGTGCCAGCAGTTACACGTCGCCACAGGGGGCTGACGAGCAGTACTTC
CDR3 protein: CASSYTSPQGADEQYF

D gene: TRBD1
clone size: -
V gene: TRBV27
J gene: TRBJ2-7
CDR3 DNA: TGTGCCAGCAGTTTCCGGACAGGGAATTACGAGCAGTACTTC
CDR3 protein: CASSFRTGNYEQYF

D gene: -
clone size: many
V gene: TRBV12-3/TRBV12-4
J gene: TRBJ2-7
CDR3 DNA: TGTGCCAGCAGCCTAGGGGGAGGTTACTACGAGCAGTACTTC
CDR3 protein: CASSLGGGYYEQYF

D gene: -
clone size: many
V gene: TRBV27
J gene: TRBJ1-1
CDR3 DNA: TGTGCCGTACTTATAGTGCGGCGGGAGAACACTGAAGCTTTCTTT
CDR3 protein: CAVLIVRRENTEAFF

D gene: -
clone size: many
V gene: TRBV27
J gene: TRBJ2-5
CDR3 DNA: TGTGCCAGCAGACCCCCGGGCGCTCTACAAGAGACCCAGTACTTC
CDR3 protein: CASRPPGALQETQYF

D gene: -
clone size: many
V gene: TRBV6-5
J gene: TRBJ2-2
CDR3 DNA: TGTGCCAGCAGTTACTCCCTGATGGCCGGGGAGCTGTTTTTT
CDR3 protein: CASSYSLMAGELFF